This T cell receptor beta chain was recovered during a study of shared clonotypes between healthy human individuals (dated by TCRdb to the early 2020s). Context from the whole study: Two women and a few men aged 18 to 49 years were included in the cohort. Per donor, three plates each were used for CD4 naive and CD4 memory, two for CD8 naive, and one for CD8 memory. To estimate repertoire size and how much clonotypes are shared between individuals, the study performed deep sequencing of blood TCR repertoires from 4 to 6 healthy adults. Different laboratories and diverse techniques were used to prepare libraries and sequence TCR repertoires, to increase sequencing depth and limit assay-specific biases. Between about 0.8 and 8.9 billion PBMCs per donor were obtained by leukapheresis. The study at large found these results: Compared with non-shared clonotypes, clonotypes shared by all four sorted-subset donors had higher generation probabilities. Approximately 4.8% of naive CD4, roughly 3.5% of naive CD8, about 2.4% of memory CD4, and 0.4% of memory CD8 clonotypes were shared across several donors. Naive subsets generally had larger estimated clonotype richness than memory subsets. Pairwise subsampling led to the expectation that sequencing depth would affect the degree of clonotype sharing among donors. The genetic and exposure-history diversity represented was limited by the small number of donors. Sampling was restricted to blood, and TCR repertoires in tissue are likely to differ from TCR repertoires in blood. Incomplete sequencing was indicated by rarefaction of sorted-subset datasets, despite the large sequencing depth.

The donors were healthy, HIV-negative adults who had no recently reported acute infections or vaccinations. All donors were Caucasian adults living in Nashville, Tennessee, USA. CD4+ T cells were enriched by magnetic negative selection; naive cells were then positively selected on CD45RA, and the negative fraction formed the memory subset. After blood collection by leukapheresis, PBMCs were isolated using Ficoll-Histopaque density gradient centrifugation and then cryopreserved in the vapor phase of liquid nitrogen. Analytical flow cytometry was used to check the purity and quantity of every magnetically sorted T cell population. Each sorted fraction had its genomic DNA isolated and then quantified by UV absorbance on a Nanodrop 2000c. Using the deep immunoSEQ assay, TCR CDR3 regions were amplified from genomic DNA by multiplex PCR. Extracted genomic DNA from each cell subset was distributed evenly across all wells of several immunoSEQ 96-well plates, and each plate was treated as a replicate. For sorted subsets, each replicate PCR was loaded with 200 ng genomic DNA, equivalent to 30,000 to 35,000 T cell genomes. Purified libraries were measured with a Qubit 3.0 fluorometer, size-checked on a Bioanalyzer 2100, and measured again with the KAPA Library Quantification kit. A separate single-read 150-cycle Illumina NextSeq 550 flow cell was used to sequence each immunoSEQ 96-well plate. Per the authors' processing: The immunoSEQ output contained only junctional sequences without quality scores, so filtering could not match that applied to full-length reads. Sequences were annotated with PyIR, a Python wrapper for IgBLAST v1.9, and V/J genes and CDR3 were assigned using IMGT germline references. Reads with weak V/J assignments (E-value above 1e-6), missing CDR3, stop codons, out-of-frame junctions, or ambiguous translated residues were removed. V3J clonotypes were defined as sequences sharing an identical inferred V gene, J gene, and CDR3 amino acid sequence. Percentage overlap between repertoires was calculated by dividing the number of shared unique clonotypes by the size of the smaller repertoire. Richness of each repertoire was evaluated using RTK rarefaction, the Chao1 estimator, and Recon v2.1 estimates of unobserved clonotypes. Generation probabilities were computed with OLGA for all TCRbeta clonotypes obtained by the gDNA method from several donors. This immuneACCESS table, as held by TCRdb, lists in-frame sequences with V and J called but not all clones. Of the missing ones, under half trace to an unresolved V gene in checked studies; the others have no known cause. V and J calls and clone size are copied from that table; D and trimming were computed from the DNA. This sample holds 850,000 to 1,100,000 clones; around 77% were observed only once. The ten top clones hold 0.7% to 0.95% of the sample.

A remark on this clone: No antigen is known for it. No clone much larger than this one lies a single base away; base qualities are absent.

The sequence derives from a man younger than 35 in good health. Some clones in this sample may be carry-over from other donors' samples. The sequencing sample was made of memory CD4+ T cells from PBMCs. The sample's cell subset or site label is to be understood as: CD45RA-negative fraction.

CDR3 region: CASIQGPYEQYF. The base sequence is TGTGCCAGCATACAGGGTCCCTACGAGCAGTACTTC. The rearrangement combines TRBV6-6 with TRBJ2-7, with TRBD1 as a weak D call on 6 bases. The CDR3 starts with the cysteine, ends with the phenylalanine, and has 12 residues. Left in the record is the CDR3 DNA by itself, 36 bases read in frame from the first base. The germline V gene (reference sequence) gives CDR1 as MNHNY and CDR2 as SVGAGI. Cut back by 7 bases and 2 bases, the V and J ends lie 9 bases apart.